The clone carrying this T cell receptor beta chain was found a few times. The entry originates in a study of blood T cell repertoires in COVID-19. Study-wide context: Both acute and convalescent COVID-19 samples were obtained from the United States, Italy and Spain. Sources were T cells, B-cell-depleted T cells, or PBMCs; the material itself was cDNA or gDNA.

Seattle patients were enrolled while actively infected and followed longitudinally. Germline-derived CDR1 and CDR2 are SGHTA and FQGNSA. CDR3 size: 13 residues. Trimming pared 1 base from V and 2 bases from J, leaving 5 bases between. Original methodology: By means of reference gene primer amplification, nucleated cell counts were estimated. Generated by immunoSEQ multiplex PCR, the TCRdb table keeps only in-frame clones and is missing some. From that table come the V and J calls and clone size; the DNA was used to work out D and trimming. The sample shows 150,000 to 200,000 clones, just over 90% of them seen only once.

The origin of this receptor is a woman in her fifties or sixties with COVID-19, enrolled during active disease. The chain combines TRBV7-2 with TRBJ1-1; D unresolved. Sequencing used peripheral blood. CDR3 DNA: TGTGCCAGCAGCTTAGAGACTAACACTGAAGCTTTCTTT. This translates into CASSLETNTEAFF.